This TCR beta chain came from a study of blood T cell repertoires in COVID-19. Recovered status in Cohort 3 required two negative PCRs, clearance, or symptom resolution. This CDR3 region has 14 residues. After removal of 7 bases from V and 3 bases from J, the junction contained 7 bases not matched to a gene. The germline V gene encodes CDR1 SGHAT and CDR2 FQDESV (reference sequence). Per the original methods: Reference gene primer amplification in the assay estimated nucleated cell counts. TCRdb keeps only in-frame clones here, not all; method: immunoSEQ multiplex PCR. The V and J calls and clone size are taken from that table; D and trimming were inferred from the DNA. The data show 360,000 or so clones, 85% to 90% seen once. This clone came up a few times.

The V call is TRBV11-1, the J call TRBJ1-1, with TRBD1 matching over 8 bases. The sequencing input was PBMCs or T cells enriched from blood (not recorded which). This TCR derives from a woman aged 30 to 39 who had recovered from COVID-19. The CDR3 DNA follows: TGTGCCAGCACCCTTCAGGGGGCCGACACTGAAGCTTTCTTT. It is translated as CASTLQGADTEAFF.